This T cell receptor beta chain was observed in a study of OX40 agonist ivuxolimab in advanced cancers. Points from the study as a whole: Antigen targets of the expanded peripheral T cells went undetermined.

V lost 0 bases, J lost 5 bases, and 1 base stayed unmatched. Germline loops: CDR1 WNHNN, CDR2 SYGVQD (reference sequence). The CDR3 is made up of 14 amino acids. Turning to this clone: Antigen: not known.

TCRdb's table, derived via immunoSEQ multiplex PCR, lists solely in-frame clones and lacks some. The sample shows tens of thousands of clones, about 91% of them seen only once. The sequenced sample was CD4+ or CD8+ T cells sorted from blood, obtained in a trial of the OX40 agonist ivuxolimab. This clonotype was sampled from an adult with an advanced solid tumor such as melanoma, head and neck, liver or kidney cancer. The chain combines TRBV10-1 with TRBJ1-3, with 7 nucleotides matching TRBD1. CDR3 nucleotide sequence: TGCGCCAGCAGTGAGTCGACAGGGAGAAACACCATATATTTT. Protein product: CASSESTGRNTIYF.